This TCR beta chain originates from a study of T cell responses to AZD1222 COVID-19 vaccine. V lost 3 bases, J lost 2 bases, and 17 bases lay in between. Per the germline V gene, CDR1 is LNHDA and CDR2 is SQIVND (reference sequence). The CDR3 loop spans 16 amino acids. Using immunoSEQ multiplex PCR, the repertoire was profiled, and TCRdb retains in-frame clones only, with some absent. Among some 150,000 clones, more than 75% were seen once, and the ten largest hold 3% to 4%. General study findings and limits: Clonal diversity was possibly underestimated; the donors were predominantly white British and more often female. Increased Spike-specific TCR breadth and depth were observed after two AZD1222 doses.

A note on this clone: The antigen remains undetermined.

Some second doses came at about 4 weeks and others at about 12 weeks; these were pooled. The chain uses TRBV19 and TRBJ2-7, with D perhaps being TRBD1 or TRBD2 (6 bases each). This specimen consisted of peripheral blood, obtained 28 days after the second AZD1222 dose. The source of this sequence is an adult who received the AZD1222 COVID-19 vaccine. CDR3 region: CASSIETGGHTYEQYF. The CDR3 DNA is TGTGCCAGTAGTATCGAGACCGGGGGACATACCTACGAGCAGTACTTC. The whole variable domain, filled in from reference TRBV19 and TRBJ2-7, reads DGGITQSPKYLFRKEGQNVTLSCEQNLNHDAMYWYRQDPGQGLRLIYYSQIVNDFQKGDIAEGYSVSREKKESFPLTVTSAQKNPTAFYLCASSIETGGHTYEQYFGPGTRLTVT.